This T cell receptor beta chain was captured by sequencing in a study of blood T cells in healthy people across ages. The CDR3 runs to 16 residues. CDR1 DFQATT and CDR2 SNEGSKA come from the germline V gene (reference sequence). V shed 5 bases and J shed 0 bases, with 14 bases lying between them. For the second PCR, which ran for roughly 6 to 11 cycles, a sample-barcoded 5' primer and a J-beta primer mix were used. Using its own MiXCR run on the 5' RACE reads, TCRdb lists one record per CDR3 protein. The data contain about 1.6 million distinct CDR3 sequences, about 31% of them singletons. This sequence originates from a woman in her thirties in good health. The chain joins TRBV20-1 to TRBJ2-6, with no clear D. Sequenced input: blood. The CDR3 DNA reads as TGCAGTGCTCGTGTTAGGCGGAGCTCTGGGGCCAACGTCCTGACTTTC. Its translation: CSARVRRSSGANVLTF.